This is a list of T cell receptor beta chains from one sample in a study of T cells after yellow fever vaccination. TCRdb processed the 5' RACE reads anew with MiXCR; each CDR3 protein has one entry. The data contain 450,000 to 650,000 distinct CDR3 sequences, just over 20% of them singletons. Sequencing was performed on PBMCs, taken more than 20 days after the first yellow fever vaccination. These receptors originate from a man aged 18 to 29 who received the YFV17D yellow fever vaccine. Both conserved end residues are part of each CDR3. The D gene is left open where the match is weak. Some rows have no size entry. The others give once, few or many, or a class for an expanded clone.

J: TRBJ1-1; D: NA; size: NA; V: TRBV24-1; CDR3: CATSDWGGTEAFF; DNA: TGTGCCACCAGTGACTGGGGTGGGACTGAAGCTTTCTTT
J: TRBJ2-5; D: NA; size: few; V: TRBV7-3; CDR3: CASSLSPRETQYF; DNA: TGTGCCAGCAGCTTAAGCCCCCGGGAGACCCAGTACTTC
J: TRBJ1-1; D: NA; size: few; V: TRBV10-3; CDR3: CAISDIWGAQDTEAFF; DNA: TGTGCCATCAGTGACATTTGGGGGGCGCAGGACACTGAAGCTTTCTTT
J: TRBJ2-7; D: TRBD1; size: NA; V: TRBV7-9; CDR3: CASSYGQGRLYEQYF; DNA: TGTGCCAGCAGCTACGGACAGGGCAGACTCTACGAGCAGTACTTC
J: TRBJ2-6; D: TRBD1; size: NA; V: TRBV5-1; CDR3: CASSPTGDSSGANVLTF; DNA: TGCGCCAGCAGCCCGACAGGGGACTCCTCTGGGGCCAACGTCCTGACTTTC
J: TRBJ2-3; D: TRBD2; size: few; V: TRBV20-1; CDR3: CSAPLGTSYGDTQYF; DNA: TGCAGTGCTCCCCTCGGGACTAGCTATGGTGATACGCAGTATTTT
J: TRBJ1-4; D: NA; size: few; V: TRBV29-1; CDR3: CSVAREAKLFF; DNA: TGCAGCGTTGCTAGGGAGGCAAAACTGTTTTTT
J: TRBJ1-4; D: NA; size: few; V: TRBV4-2; CDR3: CASSQGTRGQTSNEKLFF; DNA: TGTGCCAGCAGCCAAGGGACACGGGGCCAGACGTCTAATGAAAAACTGTTTTTT
J: TRBJ2-1; D: TRBD1; size: many; V: TRBV6-9; CDR3: CASSSGQGVNEQFF; DNA: TGTGCCAGCAGTTCGGGACAGGGGGTTAATGAGCAGTTCTTC
J: TRBJ2-7; D: NA; size: NA; V: TRBV30; CDR3: CASSPGLHGQYF; DNA: TGTGCCAGCAGCCCCGGGCTCCACGGGCAGTACTTC
J: TRBJ2-5; D: NA; size: NA; V: TRBV5-1; CDR3: CASSANQGEEGETQYF; DNA: TGCGCCAGCAGCGCAAACCAGGGGGAGGAGGGAGAGACCCAGTACTTC
J: TRBJ2-5; D: NA; size: NA; V: TRBV5-1; CDR3: CASSSRSGAYVETQYF; DNA: TGCGCCAGCAGCTCCCGGTCGGGGGCGTACGTAGAGACCCAGTACTTC
J: TRBJ1-4; D: NA; size: few; V: TRBV4-2; CDR3: CASSLGGRALEKLFF; DNA: TGTGCCAGCAGCCTCGGGGGCAGGGCCCTCGAAAAACTGTTTTTT
J: TRBJ2-3; D: TRBD2; size: NA; V: TRBV7-2; CDR3: CASSFGAGMADTQYF; DNA: TGTGCCAGCAGCTTTGGAGCGGGGATGGCAGATACGCAGTATTTT
J: TRBJ2-1; D: TRBD2; size: NA; V: TRBV27; CDR3: CASLQGWRGGGNEQFF; DNA: TGTGCCAGCCTTCAAGGGTGGCGGGGGGGCGGCAATGAGCAGTTCTTC
J: TRBJ1-2; D: TRBD1; size: NA; V: TRBV5-6; CDR3: CASSLYEGQYGYTF; DNA: TGTGCCAGCAGCTTGTACGAGGGACAGTATGGCTACACCTTC
J: TRBJ2-3; D: TRBD1; size: NA; V: TRBV12-3/TRBV12-4; CDR3: CASISPTGGPQYF; DNA: TGTGCCAGCATTTCCCCCACAGGGGGGCCGCAGTATTTT
J: TRBJ2-1; D: TRBD1; size: few; V: TRBV12-3/TRBV12-4; CDR3: CASSPTGEGLNEQFF; DNA: TGTGCCAGCAGCCCTACAGGGGAAGGGCTCAATGAGCAGTTCTTC
J: TRBJ2-7; D: NA; size: NA; V: TRBV5-1; CDR3: CASSLAWVEGGVPYEQYF; DNA: TGCGCCAGCAGCTTGGCTTGGGTGGAAGGGGGTGTCCCCTACGAGCAGTACTTC
J: TRBJ1-3; D: NA; size: few; V: TRBV5-1; CDR3: CASSLAGRTGNTIYF; DNA: TGCGCCAGCAGCTTGGCTGGGCGAACTGGAAACACCATATATTTT
J: TRBJ2-1; D: NA; size: many; V: TRBV7-2; CDR3: CASSSLGVGVAYNEQFF; DNA: TGTGCCAGCAGCTCCCTGGGGGTCGGGGTAGCCTACAATGAGCAGTTCTTC